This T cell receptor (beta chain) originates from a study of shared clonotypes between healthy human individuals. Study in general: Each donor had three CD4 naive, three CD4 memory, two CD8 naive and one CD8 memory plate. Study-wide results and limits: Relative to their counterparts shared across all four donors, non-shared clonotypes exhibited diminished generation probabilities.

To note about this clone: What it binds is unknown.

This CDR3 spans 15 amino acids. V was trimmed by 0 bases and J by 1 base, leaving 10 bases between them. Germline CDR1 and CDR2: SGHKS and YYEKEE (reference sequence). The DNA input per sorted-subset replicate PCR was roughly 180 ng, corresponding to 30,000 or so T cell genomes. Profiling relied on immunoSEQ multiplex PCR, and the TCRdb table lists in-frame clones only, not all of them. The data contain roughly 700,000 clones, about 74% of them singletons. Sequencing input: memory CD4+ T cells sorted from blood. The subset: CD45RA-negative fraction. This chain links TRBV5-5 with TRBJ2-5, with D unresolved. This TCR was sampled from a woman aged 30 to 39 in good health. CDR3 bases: TGTGCCAGCAGCTTGGGAAACAGTCTCCAAGAGACCCAGTACTTC. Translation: CASSLGNSLQETQYF.